One sample yielded the 23 T cell receptor beta chains listed below, sequenced in a study of long-term antiretroviral therapy in people with HIV. The run of the v3.0 immunoSEQ assay was at survey level. TCRdb's copy holds only in-frame clones and misses some; the assay was immunoSEQ multiplex PCR. The profile shows around 31,000 clones, approximately 83% of them singletons. Sequences were derived from unsorted PBMCs, sampled 0.8 years before starting antiretroviral therapy. These receptors were obtained from a man between 18 and 35 years old with HIV.

This chain joins TRBV30 and TRBJ2-1; a weak D match, TRBD1 (6 bases). This CDR3 contains 12 residues. V lost 1 base and J lost 9, with 10 bases in between. CDR1 and CDR2 (germline): GTSNPN, SVGIG (reference sequence). For the CDR3, the DNA is TGTGCCTGGAGTGCCCAGGGGACTGAGCAGTTCTTC. This encodes CAWSAQGTEQFF.

This chain links TRBV5-1 with TRBJ1-2, with TRBD1 identical over 8 bases. The length of the CDR3 is 14 residues. V trimming: 1 base; J trimming: 7 bases; junction bases outside the gene matches: 6. The germline gives CDR1 SGHRS, CDR2 YFSETQ. The DNA of the CDR3 is TGCGCCAGCAGCTTGTCTTCAGGGGGCTCTGGCTACACCTTC. Protein product: CASSLSSGGSGYTF.

The chain combines TRBV5-1 with TRBJ2-7, with 10 bases aligning to TRBD2. V shed 4 bases and J 0 bases; nucleotides not matched to a gene: 4. The CDR3 length is 15 residues. Germline lookup yields CDR1 SGHRS and CDR2 YFSETQ. The CDR3 here is CASSPRTSGSYEQYF. DNA for the CDR3: TGCGCCAGCAGCCCGCGGACTAGCGGCTCCTACGAGCAGTACTTC.

The V call is TRBV4-1, the J call TRBJ1-1, with 7 bases matching TRBD1. The CDR3 consists of 13 residues. Germline-derived CDR1 and CDR2 are MGHRA and YSYEKL. The V segment lost 1 base and the J segment 11 bases; nucleotides outside the gene matches: 7. Written as DNA, the CDR3 is TGCGCCAGCAGCCAAGTTGGGCAGGACAGGGCTTTCTTT. Protein product: CASSQVGQDRAFF.

The chain has TRBV7-2 and TRBJ2-1; D possibly uses TRBD1 or TRBD2 (7 bases each). The CDR3 is made up of 15 amino acids. The germline V gene encodes CDR1 SGHTA and CDR2 FQGNSA. The V and J ends lost 6 bases and 2 bases respectively, with 14 bases between them. The CDR3, as DNA: TGTGCCAGCAGTCAGGGGGGGTCTACCTACAATGAGCAGTTCTTC. It encodes CASSQGGSTYNEQFF.

V usage is TRBV10-3 and J usage is TRBJ1-4; D ambiguous. V shed 4 bases and J shed 8 bases, with 14 bases lying between them. CDR3 size: 14 residues. Germline CDR1 ENHRY, CDR2 SYGVKD. In nucleotides, the CDR3 is TGTGCCATCAGTGGGGATGTGGGTGGAGAAAAACTGTTTTTT. It codes for CAISGDVGGEKLFF.

This clone was counted between two and nine times. The J gene is TRBJ1-6, the V gene TRBV6-5; D possibly corresponds to TRBD1 (6 bases). Trimming stripped 11 bases from V and 10 bases from J, with 18 bases between. The CDR3 has 13 residues. Germline CDR1 reads MNHEY; CDR2 reads SVGAGI. CDR3 sequence reads: CACSREGGSPLHF. The CDR3 DNA reads as TGTGCCTGTTCCAGGGAAGGGGGATCACCCCTCCACTTT.

The gene calls are TRBV4-2 and TRBJ1-3; 7 nucleotides agree with TRBD1. Germline trimming cut 0 bases from V and 2 bases from J; bases unmatched to any gene: 1. Germline V gives CDR1 LGHNA, CDR2 YNFKEQ. The CDR3 has 15 amino acids. DNA for the CDR3: TGTGCCAGCAGCCAAGAAGGGACAGCTGGAAACACCATATATTTT. This encodes CASSQEGTAGNTIYF.

The rearrangement links TRBV4-1 to TRBJ2-7, with D possibly being TRBD1 (5 bases). CDR1 and CDR2 (germline): MGHRA, YSYEKL. V was pared by 0 bases and J by 4 bases, with 16 bases between. The CDR3 is made up of 16 amino acids. This CDR3 is CASSQEIDSLPYEQYF. The CDR3, as DNA: TGCGCCAGCAGCCAAGAGATTGACAGCTTACCTTACGAGCAGTACTTC.

This chain joins TRBV19 and TRBJ1-4; D unclear. The V gene's germline CDR1 is LNHDA and CDR2 SQIVND (reference sequence). Trimming stripped 3 bases from V and 0 bases from J, with 8 bases between. This CDR3 spans 15 amino acids. The CDR3 loop is CASSIGDTTNEKLFF. The CDR3 nucleotides are TGTGCCAGTAGTATCGGGGATACAACTAATGAAAAACTGTTTTTT.

The V and J genes are TRBV6-5 and TRBJ2-1; TRBD1 matches 10 bases. With 5 bases clipped from V and 0 bases from J, the junction kept 1 base outside the gene matches. Germline CDR1 MNHEY, CDR2 SVGAGI. This CDR3 has 15 residues. As DNA, the CDR3 is TGTGCCAGCAGTCGGACAGGGGGCTCCTACAATGAGCAGTTCTTC. Protein sequence: CASSRTGGSYNEQFF.

The chain links TRBV29-1 to TRBJ2-3; 7 bases map to TRBD2. V dropped 6 bases and J dropped 2; count of bases not matched to a gene: 8. In germline, CDR1 is SQVTM, CDR2 ANQGSEA. The CDR3 is 14 residues long. CDR3 region: CSVRSSGFTDTQYF. CDR3 in DNA: TGCAGCGTCCGATCTAGCGGATTCACAGATACGCAGTATTTT.

The chain has TRBV6-4 and TRBJ2-7, with D possibly TRBD2 on 6 matching bases. The CDR3 is made up of 13 amino acids. Trimming left V 5 bases short and J 0 bases short, with 8 bases between. Germline CDR1 reads MRHNA; CDR2 reads SNTAGT. The CDR3 region is CASSPGGSYEQYF. DNA for the CDR3: TGTGCCAGCAGTCCCGGGGGCTCCTACGAGCAGTACTTC.

V and J are TRBV7-3 and TRBJ1-2, with 7 bases fitting TRBD1. This CDR3 contains 19 residues. Germline V gives CDR1 SGHTA, CDR2 FQGTGA. With 5 bases clipped from V and 5 bases from J, the junction kept 23 bases outside the gene matches. The CDR3 loop is CASSTLVLLRTGARYGYTF. CDR3 coding DNA: TGTGCCAGCAGCACCTTAGTTCTCCTTCGCACAGGGGCGAGGTATGGCTACACCTTC.

This chain joins TRBV5-1 and TRBJ2-5; 8 bases are a match to TRBD2. The CDR3 extends over 17 amino acids. V was clipped by 0 bases and J by 5 bases; unmatched bases: 12. Germline V gives CDR1 SGHRS, CDR2 YFSETQ. This CDR3 reads CASSLAPGGSGYETQYF. CDR3 coding DNA: TGCGCCAGCAGCTTGGCCCCGGGGGGGTCAGGGTACGAGACCCAGTACTTC. The variable domain in full, completed from reference TRBV5-1 and TRBJ2-5, reads KAGVTQTPRYLIKTRGQQVTLSCSPISGHRSVSWYQQTPGQGLQFLFEYFSETQRNKGNFPGRFSGRQFSNSRSEMNVSTLELGDSALYLCASSLAPGGSGYETQYFGPGTRLLVL.

The V and J genes are TRBV7-2 and TRBJ2-2; perhaps TRBD2 as D (5 bases). CDR1 SGHTA and CDR2 FQGNSA come from the germline V gene. V lost 4 bases and J lost 5, with 11 bases in between. This CDR3 has 14 amino acids. The CDR3 DNA reads as TGTGCCAGCAGCTCCCTTGCGGGTACCGGGGAGCTGTTTTTT. Translated: CASSSLAGTGELFF.

V gene TRBV11-2 combines with J gene TRBJ1-2; weak D call: TRBD1 (5 bases). Germline lookup yields CDR1 SGHAT and CDR2 FQNNGV. V was clipped by 3 bases and J by 8 bases, with 10 bases between them. The length of the CDR3 is 12 residues. The CDR3 loop is CASSFGGGGYTF. The CDR3 region has the DNA TGTGCCAGCAGCTTTGGGGGTGGCGGCTACACCTTC.

The J gene is TRBJ2-1, the V gene TRBV4-2; 9 nucleotides align to TRBD2. CDR1 LGHNA and CDR2 YNFKEQ come from the germline V gene. J lost 10 bases, V lost 1 base, and 5 bases had no gene match. The CDR3 runs 14 residues. The DNA for the CDR3 is TGTGCCAGCAGCCAAGGACTAGCGGACGCAGAGCAGTTCTTC. Translating it yields CASSQGLADAEQFF.

The rearrangement links TRBV7-9 to TRBJ2-5; D perhaps matches TRBD2 (6 bases). The V and J ends lost 5 bases and 4 bases respectively, with 20 bases between them. The germline gives CDR1 SEHNR, CDR2 FQNEAQ (reference sequence). The CDR3 extends over 16 amino acids. The CDR3 nucleotides are TGTGCCAGCAGCCCCCTGGAGGGGCCCGTGATAGAGACCCAGTACTTC. This gives the protein CASSPLEGPVIETQYF.

The rearrangement links TRBV11-2 to TRBJ2-1, with TRBD2 identical over 7 bases. V lost 7 bases, J lost 8 bases, and 5 bases stayed unmatched. The CDR3 contains 12 residues. Germline V gene data show CDR1 as SGHAT and CDR2 as FQNNGV. Here the CDR3 reads CASNGRRDEQFF. The CDR3 region has the DNA TGTGCCAGCAACGGGAGGCGGGATGAGCAGTTCTTC.

The chain combines TRBV5-1 with TRBJ2-1, with 10 bases that match TRBD1. The CDR3 extends over 14 amino acids. V was clipped by 4 bases and J by 10 bases; unmatched bases: 8. CDR1 SGHRS and CDR2 YFSETQ come from the germline V gene. The CDR3 bases are TGCGCCAGCAGCGACCAGGGGACAGGGGAAGAGCAGTTCTTC. Its translation: CASSDQGTGEEQFF.

J is TRBJ2-7 and V is TRBV7-3; 9 positions agree with TRBD1. V lost 5 bases and J lost 6; bases outside the gene matches: 17. This CDR3 has 17 residues. Germline V lookup: CDR1 SGHTA, CDR2 FQGTGA. CDR3 DNA: TGTGCCAGCAGCCCCAGTGTTCCTACAGGGGGCTTCCCCGAGCAGTACTTC. This sequence encodes CASSPSVPTGGFPEQYF.

This chain links TRBV4-3 with TRBJ2-3; the match to TRBD2 covers 15 bases. Unmatched junction bases numbered 5, after V lost 1 base and J lost 0 bases. The CDR3 runs 19 residues. Germline V gene lookup returns CDR1 LGHNA and CDR2 YSLEER. CDR3 nucleotides: TGCGCCAGCAGCCAAGGCGGACTAGCGGGGGGGTGGAGCACAGATACGCAGTATTTT. Protein: CASSQGGLAGGWSTDTQYF.